The 20 T cell receptor beta chains below come from one sample, sequenced in a study of human versus mouse CDR3 diversity and MHC coevolution. Profiled with immunoSEQ multiplex PCR; TCRdb holds only in-frame clones, not every one. Of tens of thousands of clones listed, just under 95% are singletons. Sequencing was carried out using naive CD4+ T cells from blood. The subset denotes: CD45RO-negative CD62L-positive naive CD4 T cells. The receptors were gathered from a person in their sixties in good health.

The J gene is TRBJ1-1, the V gene TRBV28; weak D call: TRBD1 (5 bases). Germline V gene sequence: CDR1 MDHEN, CDR2 SYDVKM. V lost 7 bases to trimming and J lost 0 bases, with 12 bases between them. CDR3 length: 14 residues. For the CDR3, the DNA is TGTGCCAGCACCGATAACAGGTTGAACACTGAAGCTTTCTTT. Translating it yields CASTDNRLNTEAFF.

The chain uses TRBV5-4 and TRBJ2-3; no firm D call. There are 14 residues in the CDR3. V was trimmed by 2 bases and J by 0 bases, leaving 7 bases between them. Germline V CDR1 and CDR2: SGHNT, YYREEE (reference sequence). CDR3 nucleotide sequence: TGTGCCAGCAGCTTCCTACAGAGCACAGATACGCAGTATTTT. It codes for CASSFLQSTDTQYF.

The chain uses TRBV2 and TRBJ1-1, with 9 bases aligning to TRBD1. The germline V gene encodes CDR1 SNHLY and CDR2 FYNNEI. This CDR3 comprises 15 residues. The junction had 8 bases not matched to a gene; V was cut back by 8 bases and J by 1 base. The CDR3 coding sequence is TGTGCCAGCTTCCGGGACAGGGCCCCGAACACTGAAGCTTTCTTT. Translated, it gives CASFRDRAPNTEAFF.

This chain uses TRBV7-2 with TRBJ2-1; 9 positions match TRBD2. The CDR3 is made up of 17 amino acids. The junction had 11 bases not matched to a gene; V was cut back by 2 bases and J by 6 bases. Germline lookup yields CDR1 SGHTA and CDR2 FQGNSA. This CDR3 is CASSLTAPAGGSNEQFF. The CDR3 DNA is TGTGCCAGCAGCTTAACCGCCCCGGCGGGAGGGTCCAATGAGCAGTTCTTC.

The chain uses TRBV9 and TRBJ2-1; D perhaps matches TRBD2 (6 bases). V was shortened by 4 bases and J by 6 bases, with 20 bases between the two germline ends. The CDR3 contains 16 residues. Germline lookup yields CDR1 SGDLS and CDR2 YYNGEE. The CDR3 is CASSTPGTPPLNEQFF. The CDR3 DNA sequence: TGTGCCAGCAGCACACCCGGGACTCCGCCTCTCAATGAGCAGTTCTTC.

This sequence joins TRBV2 and TRBJ2-3, with a tentative D call TRBD2 (5 bases). CDR3 length: 12 amino acids. Germline values: CDR1 SNHLY, CDR2 FYNNEI. Trimming took 6 bases from V and 6 from J, leaving 10 bases between them. The chain's CDR3 is CASSATSDTQYF. In DNA form, the CDR3 reads TGTGCCAGCAGCGCTACTAGTGATACGCAGTATTTT.

This clone was recorded only once. This chain joins TRBV5-1 and TRBJ2-7, with D perhaps matching TRBD1 (6 bases). This CDR3 spans 13 amino acids. Germline V gives CDR1 SGHRS, CDR2 YFSETQ. V was pared by 4 bases and J by 3 bases, with 11 bases between. Here the CDR3 DNA reads TGCGCCAGCAGCACCGGGACAAGCTACGAGCAGTACTTC. Translation: CASSTGTSYEQYF.

The V gene is TRBV11-3, the J gene TRBJ2-3; 9 nucleotides agree with TRBD2. This CDR3 comprises 15 residues. Per germline, CDR1 SGHNT and CDR2 YENEEA. The V gene end was trimmed by 5 bases and the J gene end by 1 base; junction bases not matched to a gene: 4. DNA of the CDR3: TGTGCCAGCAGCCCTAGACTAGCGGGCACAGATACGCAGTATTTT. Translated: CASSPRLAGTDTQYF.

The rearrangement joins TRBV19 to TRBJ2-7; 10 nucleotides align to TRBD1. Trimming took 1 base from V and 4 from J; bases not matched to a gene: 10. Looked up from germline, CDR1 is LNHDA and CDR2 is SQIVND (reference sequence). This CDR3 is 17 amino acids long. The CDR3 DNA sequence: TGTGCCAGTAGTATAGTTGCCTCCCGGGACAGGGGTTACGAGCAGTACTTC. Amino acids: CASSIVASRDRGYEQYF.

The V call is TRBV7-2, the J call TRBJ2-7, with D possibly matching TRBD2 (5 bases). Deletions cut 4 bases from V and 1 base from J, with 11 bases between. This CDR3 spans 14 amino acids. Germline V gene sequence: CDR1 SGHTA, CDR2 FQGNSA. The CDR3 reads CASSSQGGSYEQYF. In nucleotides, the CDR3 is TGTGCCAGCAGCTCCCAAGGAGGTTCCTACGAGCAGTACTTC.

V is TRBV6-6 and J is TRBJ2-7; 14 bases are a match to TRBD2. The CDR3 extends over 16 amino acids. Germline V CDR1 and CDR2: MNHNY, SVGAGI (reference sequence). The V and J ends lost 6 bases and 2 bases, in that order; junction bases with no gene match: 6. CDR3 sequence (DNA): TGTGCCAGCAGCCGCCCGACTAGCGGGAGGGCCTACGAGCAGTACTTC. Its protein is CASSRPTSGRAYEQYF.

The chain carries TRBV5-8 and TRBJ2-2; TRBD2 aligns across 8 bases. CDR1 and CDR2 (germline): SGHTS, YDEGEE. J lost 6 bases, V lost 1 base, and 2 bases had no gene match. The CDR3 has 14 residues. CDR3 protein: CASSLPGRAGELFF. CDR3 bases: TGTGCCAGCAGCTTGCCCGGGAGGGCCGGGGAGCTGTTTTTT.

The chain recombines TRBV18 with TRBJ2-1; TRBD2 matches at 7 bases. CDR1 and CDR2 from the germline V gene are KGHSH and LQKENI. The CDR3 sequence is 15 residues long. The junction had 8 bases not matched to a gene; V was cut back by 2 bases and J by 7 bases. The CDR3 coding sequence is TGTGCCAGCTCACCAAGGTGGGAGGGGCAAAATGAGCAGTTCTTC. This gives the protein CASSPRWEGQNEQFF.

J is TRBJ2-3 and V is TRBV5-1; weak D call: TRBD1 (5 bases). The CDR3 loop spans 15 amino acids. Germline loops: CDR1 SGHRS, CDR2 YFSETQ. Between the trimmed V and J ends, which lost 4 bases and 0 bases, there was a span of 12 bases. Here the CDR3 DNA reads TGCGCCAGCAGCCCCGGACAATATAGCACAGATACGCAGTATTTT. Its protein product is CASSPGQYSTDTQYF.

The V and J genes are TRBV7-2 and TRBJ2-7; D possibly corresponds to TRBD2 (6 bases). Trimming took 6 bases from V and 5 from J, leaving 23 bases between them. Per the germline V gene, CDR1 is SGHTA and CDR2 is FQGNSA. This CDR3 has 16 residues. As DNA, the CDR3 is TGTGCCAGCAGGGGGGAGGAGGGAAGGGTCCTTGACGAGCAGTACTTC. This encodes CASRGEEGRVLDEQYF.

In its sample, this clone was seen once. The genes are TRBV7-9 and TRBJ1-1, with 7 bases fitting TRBD1. CDR3 length: 15 residues. Germline values: CDR1 SEHNR, CDR2 FQNEAQ (reference sequence). V trimming: 1 base; J trimming: 0 bases; junction bases outside the gene matches: 2. CDR3 region: CASSLGQGMNTEAFF. The CDR3 DNA follows: TGTGCCAGCAGCTTAGGACAGGGAATGAACACTGAAGCTTTCTTT.

The chain is built from TRBV15 and TRBJ2-7; TRBD2 matches 7 bases. Germline trimming cut 0 bases from V and 4 bases from J; bases unmatched to any gene: 3. Germline loops: CDR1 LNHNV, CDR2 YYDKDF (reference sequence). The CDR3 covers 14 residues. This chain's CDR3 is CATSREAGPYEQYF. In nucleotides, the CDR3 is TGTGCCACCAGCAGAGAAGCGGGACCTTACGAGCAGTACTTC. Full variable domain (missing parts from reference TRBV15 and TRBJ2-7): DAMVIQNPRYQVTQFGKPVTLSCSQTLNHNVMYWYQQKSSQAPKLLFHYYDKDFNNEADTPDNFQSRRPNTSFCFLDIRSPGLGDTAMYLCATSREAGPYEQYFGPGTRLTVT.

The rearrangement uses TRBV28 and TRBJ2-7; maybe TRBD1 (6 bases). V was pared by 4 bases and J by 2 bases, with 15 bases between. Per the germline V gene, CDR1 is MDHEN and CDR2 is SYDVKM. The CDR3 consists of 15 residues. CDR3 protein: CASSSQPGQAYEQYF. CDR3 nucleotides: TGTGCCAGCAGTTCCCAACCGGGACAAGCCTACGAGCAGTACTTC. The full variable domain, rest sourced from reference TRBV28 and TRBJ2-7, is DVKVTQSSRYLVKRTGEKVFLECVQDMDHENMFWYRQDPGLGLRLIYFSYDVKMKEKGDIPEGYSVSREKKERFSLILESASTNQTSMYLCASSSQPGQAYEQYFGPGTRLTVT.

This clone was seen once. J is TRBJ2-1 and V is TRBV5-1; 7 bases fit TRBD1. The J segment lost 7 bases and the V segment lost 0 bases, leaving 7 bases of the junction unmatched. The CDR3 sequence is 15 residues long. Germline values: CDR1 SGHRS, CDR2 YFSETQ. CDR3 residues: CASSLEGTDPNEQFF. CDR3 DNA sequence: TGCGCCAGCAGCTTGGAAGGGACAGACCCAAATGAGCAGTTCTTC.

V and J are TRBV11-2 and TRBJ2-2; 13 bases map to TRBD2. The germline V gene encodes CDR1 SGHAT and CDR2 FQNNGV. The ends lost 6 bases at V and 4 bases at J; junction bases unmatched: 5. The CDR3 has 16 residues. The CDR3 DNA is TGTGCCAGCAGTTGGACTAGCGGGAGTACCACCGGGGAGCTGTTTTTT. Its translation is CASSWTSGSTTGELFF.